Listed here are 32 T cell receptor beta chains from one sample, sequenced in a study of blood T cell repertoires in COVID-19. Assay used: immunoSEQ multiplex PCR; TCRdb lists only in-frame clones, some missing. Among around 100,000 clones listed, more than 85% were seen once. The sample was peripheral blood. The receptors come from a man aged 50-60 years with active COVID-19.

This sequence joins TRBV7-7 and TRBJ2-1; possible D gene TRBD2, 6 bases. This CDR3 is 15 amino acids long. The germline V and J ends were trimmed by 1 base and 5 bases, with 12 bases remaining between them. CDR1 is SSHAT, CDR2 FNYEAQ, per germline (reference sequence). The CDR3 loop reads CASSLGPGLDNEQFF. CDR3 sequence (DNA): TGTGCCAGCAGCTTAGGTCCGGGACTCGACAATGAGCAGTTCTTC.

The rearrangement links TRBV6-5 to TRBJ1-5; D is ambiguous. CDR3 size: 13 residues. Germline CDR1 reads MNHEY; CDR2 reads SVGAGI. Trimming took 6 bases from V and 5 from J, leaving 11 bases between them. CDR3 nucleotide sequence: TGTGCCAGCAGCTCCCGCGAGTATCAGCCCCAGCATTTT. Protein: CASSSREYQPQHF.

The gene calls are TRBV9 and TRBJ2-3; the D gene is possibly TRBD1 (6 bases). CDR3 length equals 14 residues. Germline assignment: CDR1 SGDLS and CDR2 YYNGEE. V was clipped by 0 bases and J by 5 bases, with 10 bases between them. CDR3 region: CASSVGQGKDTQYF. CDR3 sequence (DNA): TGTGCCAGCAGCGTAGGGCAGGGGAAAGATACGCAGTATTTT.

The chain carries TRBV12-3 or TRBV12-4 and TRBJ1-3; 7 bases match TRBD1. There are 13 residues in the CDR3. J gave up 13 bases and V 5 bases, and 11 bases lay outside the gene matches. In DNA form, the CDR3 reads TGTGCCAGCAGTCCGGACAGGTCCTTTTCAATATATTTT. It codes for CASSPDRSFSIYF.

This chain connects TRBV3-1 (or the pseudogene TRBV3-2) to TRBJ2-7; D gene unclear. The CDR3 loop spans 12 amino acids. Trimming took 1 base from V and 5 from J, leaving 6 bases between them. The germline V gene has CDR1 LGHDT and CDR2 YNNKEL (reference sequence). This CDR3 is CASSQANHEQYV. The CDR3 DNA follows: TGTGCCAGCAGCCAAGCTAACCACGAGCAGTACGTC.

The chain recombines TRBV7-9 with TRBJ1-6; no reliable D call. This CDR3 is 13 amino acids long. Germline CDR1 reads SEHNR; CDR2 reads FQNEAQ (reference sequence). Deletions cut 5 bases from V and 6 bases from J, with 8 bases between. The CDR3 sequence is CASSIDTNSPLHF. The CDR3 DNA reads TGTGCCAGCAGCATAGACACTAATTCACCCCTCCACTTT.

The V call is TRBV24-1, the J call TRBJ2-6; D might be TRBD1 (6 bases). Trimming stripped 2 bases from V and 0 bases from J, with 22 bases between. CDR3 size: 21 residues. CDR1 is KGHDR, CDR2 SFDVKD, per germline. CDR3 DNA sequence: TGTGCCACCAGTGATTCTAATGGCTCTTACAGGGCGTTCTCTGGGGCCAACGTCCTGACTTTC. Amino acids: CATSDSNGSYRAFSGANVLTF.

The chain has TRBV2 and TRBJ2-4; 7 bases are shared with TRBD1. The germline CDR1 and CDR2 sequences are SNHLY and FYNNEI. The CDR3 runs to 14 residues. V shed 6 bases and J 6 bases; nucleotides not matched to a gene: 8. CDR3 sequence: CASRQGGQRNIQYF. The CDR3 nucleotides are TGTGCCAGCAGGCAAGGGGGACAGAGAAACATTCAGTACTTC.

This clone was counted a few times. The rearrangement uses TRBV29-1 and TRBJ1-5; TRBD1 might be the D (5 bases). The CDR3 extends over 15 amino acids. Germline values: CDR1 SQVTM, CDR2 ANQGSEA. V was clipped by 3 bases and J by 0 bases, with 12 bases between them. The CDR3 sequence is CSVDKGLYSNQPQHF. Here the CDR3 DNA reads TGCAGCGTTGATAAGGGACTCTATAGCAATCAGCCCCAGCATTTT.

The J gene is TRBJ2-3, the V gene TRBV29-1, with TRBD1 matching over 10 bases. Trimming removed 6 bases from V and 3 bases from J; junction bases left unmatched: 9. The length of the CDR3 is 15 residues. In germline, CDR1 is SQVTM, CDR2 ANQGSEA. The CDR3 region has the DNA TGCAGCGTCTCGGGGGGGGACAGGGGTACAGATACGCAGTATTTT. Protein product: CSVSGGDRGTDTQYF.

The gene calls are TRBV5-8 and TRBJ2-7; unclear D gene. Trimming removed 1 base at V and 2 bases at J, with 4 bases between. The germline V gene has CDR1 SGHTS and CDR2 YDEGEE. The CDR3 loop spans 12 amino acids. The chain's CDR3 is CASSLTPYEQYV. The CDR3 region has the DNA TGTGCCAGCAGCTTGACACCCTACGAGCAGTACGTC.

CDR3 nucleotides: TGTGCCAGCAGCCAACAGGGGTCGGGTGAAAAACTGTTTTTT. Its protein product is CASSQQGSGEKLFF. This sequence joins TRBV3-1 (or the pseudogene TRBV3-2) and TRBJ1-4; a possible D gene is TRBD1 (6 bases). The CDR3 has 14 residues. CDR1 LGHDT and CDR2 YNNKEL come from the germline V gene (reference sequence). Trimming removed 2 bases at V and 7 bases at J, with 11 bases between.

The V and J genes are TRBV14 and TRBJ1-1; D uncertain. The CDR3 runs to 15 residues. Germline V gene data show CDR1 as SGHDN and CDR2 as FVKESK. Trimming shortened V by 4 bases and J by 1 base, and 13 bases separated the two germline ends. The CDR3: CASSPPRGGNTEAFF. CDR3 sequence (DNA): TGTGCCAGCAGCCCCCCCCGGGGTGGGAACACTGAAGCTTTCTTT.

CDR3 protein: CASSVDRGHSPLHF. Written as DNA, the CDR3 is TGTGCCAGCAGTGTGGACAGGGGCCATTCACCCCTCCACTTT. The V and J genes are TRBV27 and TRBJ1-6; TRBD1 matches 9 bases. Germline CDR1 is MNHEY and CDR2 is SMNVEV (reference sequence). Trimming removed 5 bases from V and 8 bases from J; junction bases left unmatched: 4. CDR3 length equals 14 residues.

The table lists this clone with a few counts. The chain carries TRBV28 and TRBJ1-3; D possibly corresponds to TRBD1 (6 bases). CDR3 length: 14 amino acids. Trimming removed 6 bases at V and 4 bases at J, with 13 bases between. Per the germline V gene, CDR1 is MDHEN and CDR2 is SYDVKM. The CDR3 loop reads CASSLGTQGNTIYF. The CDR3 coding sequence is TGTGCCAGCAGCCTTGGGACACAGGGAAACACCATATATTTT. Full variable domain (rest looked up from reference TRBV28 and TRBJ1-3): DVKVTQSSRYLVKRTGEKVFLECVQDMDHENMFWYRQDPGLGLRLIYFSYDVKMKEKGDIPEGYSVSREKKERFSLILESASTNQTSMYLCASSLGTQGNTIYFGEGSWLTVV.

The chain links TRBV29-1 to TRBJ1-4; D may be TRBD1 (6 bases). The CDR3 loop spans 13 amino acids. Trimming took off 3 bases at V and 3 bases at J, with 8 bases between the two ends. From germline, CDR1 is SQVTM and CDR2 ANQGSEA. Written as DNA, the CDR3 is TGCAGCGTTGAGGGGGGGCCTAATGAAAAACTGTTTTTT. Translating it yields CSVEGGPNEKLFF.

V usage is TRBV27 and J usage is TRBJ2-4; TRBD1 might be the D (6 bases). Deletions cut 6 bases from V and 3 bases from J, with 15 bases between. The germline V gene encodes CDR1 MNHEY and CDR2 SMNVEV (reference sequence). The length of the CDR3 is 15 residues. The CDR3 region has the DNA TGTGCCAGCAGAGGACAGCCCTTAGTCAAAAACATTCAGTACTTC. This translates into CASRGQPLVKNIQYF.

This clone was detected a few times. The chain joins TRBV5-1 to TRBJ1-6; TRBD1 agrees at 7 bases. V shed 4 bases, J shed 9 bases, and the junction held 19 bases outside the gene matches. CDR1 is SGHRS, CDR2 YFSETQ, per germline. The CDR3 extends over 18 amino acids. This CDR3 reads CASSATRDSHVGGSPLHF. CDR3 bases: TGCGCCAGCAGCGCCACCCGGGACAGCCATGTGGGGGGTTCACCCCTCCACTTT.

V usage is TRBV19 and J usage is TRBJ1-5, with a weak D call TRBD1 (6 bases). From germline, CDR1 is LNHDA and CDR2 SQIVND (reference sequence). Between the trimmed V and J ends, which lost 6 bases and 4 bases, there was a span of 13 bases. The CDR3 sequence is 14 residues long. This CDR3 reads CASRLGQNNQPQHF. The CDR3 nucleotides read TGTGCCAGTAGGCTCGGACAGAATAATCAGCCCCAGCATTTT.

The chain employs TRBV5-8 and TRBJ1-5; D possibly corresponds to TRBD1 (5 bases). The CDR3 totals 13 residues. V was shortened by 6 bases and J by 9 bases, with 16 bases between the two germline ends. CDR1 SGHTS and CDR2 YDEGEE come from the germline V gene. The CDR3 sequence: CASNPAGSGPQHF. CDR3 nucleotides: TGTGCCAGCAACCCGGCAGGGTCAGGGCCCCAGCATTTT.

This chain links TRBV15 with TRBJ1-6; 9 positions match TRBD1. V was pared by 0 bases and J by 9 bases, with 9 bases of the junction left unmatched. Germline V gene sequence: CDR1 LNHNV, CDR2 YYDKDF (reference sequence). The CDR3 loop spans 17 amino acids. The CDR3 loop is CATSRDFPDRGSSPLHF. The CDR3 DNA is TGTGCCACCAGCAGAGATTTTCCGGACAGGGGTAGTTCACCCCTCCACTTT.

The gene calls are TRBV6-5 and TRBJ2-7, with 9 positions matching TRBD2. After removal of 8 bases from V and 5 bases from J, the junction contained 4 bases not matched to a gene. The CDR3 length is 12 residues. CDR1 and CDR2 from the germline V gene are MNHEY and SVGAGI. CDR3 amino acids: CASRGGAHEQYF. CDR3 DNA: TGTGCCAGCCGCGGGGGGGCCCACGAGCAGTACTTC.

The V and J genes are TRBV25-1 and TRBJ2-7; D is unclear. From germline, CDR1 is MGHDK and CDR2 SYGVNS. Trimming left V 4 bases short and J 10 bases short, with 11 bases between. CDR3 length: 11 amino acids. This CDR3 is CASSALACQYV. Here the CDR3 DNA reads TGTGCCAGCAGTGCATTGGCCTGTCAGTACGTC.

This sequence joins TRBV2 and TRBJ2-5; D unclear. Per germline, CDR1 SNHLY and CDR2 FYNNEI. V was pared by 4 bases and J by 3 bases, with 9 bases between. The CDR3 totals 13 residues. CDR3 sequence reads: CASSGASKETQYF. The CDR3 DNA follows: TGTGCCAGCAGTGGTGCTAGTAAAGAGACCCAGTACTTC.

This clone occurred once. The chain employs TRBV18 and TRBJ2-6; no firm D call. V lost 3 bases, J lost 2 bases, and 5 bases lay in between. From germline, CDR1 is KGHSH and CDR2 LQKENI. The CDR3 totals 14 residues. In DNA form, the CDR3 reads TGTGCCAGCTCACCCTCCGCTGGGGCCAACGTCCTGACTTTC. As protein: CASSPSAGANVLTF.

The V and J genes are TRBV7-9 and TRBJ2-1, with TRBD2 matching over 11 bases. The junction had 4 bases not matched to a gene; V was cut back by 5 bases and J by 7 bases. CDR1 is SEHNR, CDR2 FQNEAQ, per germline (reference sequence). The CDR3 runs to 14 residues. CDR3 in amino acids: CASSISGGANEQFF. The CDR3 DNA sequence: TGTGCCAGCAGCATTAGCGGGGGGGCGAATGAGCAGTTCTTC.

The chain joins TRBV6-5 to TRBJ1-1; 7 nucleotides align to TRBD1. The CDR3 covers 15 residues. CDR1 MNHEY and CDR2 SVGAGI come from the germline V gene. The ends lost 0 bases at V and 1 base at J; junction bases unmatched: 2. CDR3 sequence reads: CASSYSTGRNTEAFF. The CDR3 DNA sequence: TGTGCCAGCAGTTACTCGACAGGGAGGAACACTGAAGCTTTCTTT.

This clone came up once. V is TRBV19 and J is TRBJ2-2, with 9 nucleotides matching TRBD2. Germline CDR1 is LNHDA and CDR2 is SQIVND (reference sequence). The CDR3 runs to 16 residues. V trimming: 2 bases; J trimming: 6 bases; junction bases outside the gene matches: 7. The DNA for the CDR3 is TGTGCCAGTAGTATACGGGCGGGGGGGCGCGCCGGGGAGCTGTTTTTT. It codes for CASSIRAGGRAGELFF.

The chain recombines TRBV6-1 with TRBJ1-5; D is ambiguous. The germline CDR1 and CDR2 sequences are MNHNS and SASEGT. The CDR3 sequence is 12 residues long. The V end was cut by 1 base, the J end by 7 bases, with 5 bases between. CDR3 in amino acids: CASSEGPQPQHF. The CDR3 bases are TGTGCCAGCAGTGAAGGGCCCCAGCCCCAGCATTTT.

The CDR3 nucleotides read TGTGCCAGCAGCCCAGGACAGATTAACTCTGGGGCCAACGTCCTGACTTTC. This encodes CASSPGQINSGANVLTF. This sequence joins TRBV5-4 and TRBJ2-6; possibly TRBD1 for D (6 bases). V shed 4 bases and J shed 0 bases, with 14 bases lying between them. The CDR3 runs to 17 residues. Germline values: CDR1 SGHNT, CDR2 YYREEE (reference sequence). The whole variable domain, remainder taken from reference TRBV5-4 and TRBJ2-6, is ETGVTQSPTHLIKTRGQQVTLRCSSQSGHNTVSWYQQALGQGPQFIFQYYREEENGRGNFPPRFSGLQFPNYSSELNVNALELDDSALYLCASSPGQINSGANVLTFGAGSRLTVL.

The chain has TRBV7-3 and TRBJ2-6; a weak D match, TRBD2 (6 bases). Trimming pared 3 bases from V and 9 bases from J, leaving 15 bases between. The CDR3 totals 15 residues. In germline, CDR1 is SGHTA, CDR2 FQGTGA. CDR3 loop: CASSFPGTPHNVLTF. The CDR3 nucleotides are TGTGCCAGCAGCTTCCCCGGGACTCCTCACAACGTCCTGACTTTC. The full variable domain, rest sourced from reference TRBV7-3 and TRBJ2-6, is GAGVSQTPSNKVTEKGKYVELRCDPISGHTALYWYRQSLGQGPEFLIYFQGTGAADDSGLPNDRFFAVRPEGSVSTLKIQRTERGDSAVYLCASSFPGTPHNVLTFGAGSRLTVL.

This clone was counted between two and nine times. The gene calls are TRBV29-1 and TRBJ2-1; TRBD2 matches at 9 bases. J gave up 5 bases and V 7 bases, and 6 bases lay outside the gene matches. The CDR3 is 13 residues long. In germline, CDR1 is SQVTM, CDR2 ANQGSEA. CDR3 protein: CSASLAGNNEQFF. The CDR3 coding sequence is TGCAGCGCCAGCCTAGCGGGAAACAATGAGCAGTTCTTC.